Listed here are 7 T cell receptor beta chains from one sample, sequenced in a study of T cell responses to AZD1222 COVID-19 vaccine. The data were produced by immunoSEQ multiplex PCR, yet TCRdb's version contains in-frame clones alone and is incomplete. The sample shows roughly 80,000 clones, roughly 87% of them seen only once. Source: peripheral blood, taken on day 0 of MenACWY control vaccination. The receptors derive from an adult in good health.

The chain recombines TRBV5-6 with TRBJ1-6, with no clear D. The CDR3 length is 12 residues. Deletions cut 1 base from V and 7 bases from J, with 3 bases between. CDR1 and CDR2 (germline): SGHDT, YYEEEE. CDR3 amino acids: CASSLKNSPLHF. The CDR3 coding sequence is TGTGCCAGCAGCTTGAAAAATTCACCCCTCCACTTT. The whole variable domain, filled in from reference TRBV5-6 and TRBJ1-6, reads DAGVTQSPTHLIKTRGQQVTLRCSPKSGHDTVSWYQQALGQGPQFIFQYYEEEERQRGNFPDRFSGHQFPNYSSELNVNALLLGDSALYLCASSLKNSPLHFGNGTRLTVT.

In this sample, this clone turned up once. The V and J genes are TRBV7-8 and TRBJ1-2, with D unclear. V lost 1 base, J lost 1 base, and 7 bases lay in between. The CDR3 totals 14 residues. Germline CDR1 is SGHVS and CDR2 is FQNEAQ. The CDR3 sequence: CASSLVSSNYGYTF. The CDR3 DNA is TGTGCCAGCAGCTTAGTTTCCAGTAACTATGGCTACACCTTC.

DNA of the CDR3: TGTGCCTGGAGTGTACGGGTTGACACTGAAGCTTTCTTT. Translated: CAWSVRVDTEAFF. The V gene is TRBV30, the J gene TRBJ1-1; D is unresolved. Germline assignment: CDR1 GTSNPN and CDR2 SVGIG (reference sequence). The V and J ends lost 0 bases and 3 bases respectively, with 8 bases between them. The CDR3 is 13 amino acids.

This clone has only a few counts. The chain combines TRBV7-9 with TRBJ1-1; perhaps TRBD1 as D (5 bases). Germline V gene sequence: CDR1 SEHNR, CDR2 FQNEAQ (reference sequence). Trimming left V 2 bases short and J 1 base short, with 8 bases between. The CDR3 extends over 14 amino acids. The CDR3 region has the DNA TGTGCCAGCAGCTTAACGCAGGGGAACACTGAAGCTTTCTTT. Protein: CASSLTQGNTEAFF. The variable domain in full, with the rest retrieved from reference TRBV7-9 and TRBJ1-1, is DTGVSQNPRHKITKRGQNVTFRCDPISEHNRLYWYRQTLGQGPEFLTYFQNEAQLEKSRLLSDRFSAERPKGSFSTLEIQRTEQGDSAMYLCASSLTQGNTEAFFGQGTRLTVV.

The chain has TRBV9 and TRBJ2-3; 9 positions match TRBD1. Germline CDR1 and CDR2: SGDLS and YYNGEE. The V segment lost 1 base and the J segment 4 bases; nucleotides outside the gene matches: 4. The CDR3 length is 15 residues. In nucleotides, the CDR3 is TGTGCCAGCAGCGTAAGAACAGGGGGCCCAGATACGCAGTATTTT. Protein sequence: CASSVRTGGPDTQYF.

The chain uses TRBV11-3 and TRBJ2-5, with 16 bases matching TRBD2. CDR1 and CDR2 from the germline V gene are SGHNT and YENEEA. The CDR3 extends over 18 amino acids. V lost 2 bases, J lost 3 bases, and 6 bases stayed unmatched. The CDR3 loop is CASSLPGTSGGAEETQYF. The CDR3 DNA follows: TGTGCCAGCAGCTTACCCGGGACTAGCGGGGGGGCGGAAGAGACCCAGTACTTC. The full variable domain, rest sourced from reference TRBV11-3 and TRBJ2-5, is EAGVVQSPRYKIIEKKQPVAFWCNPISGHNTLYWYLQNLGQGPELLIRYENEEAVDDSQLPKDRFSAERLKGVDSTLKIQPAELGDSAVYLCASSLPGTSGGAEETQYFGPGTRLLVL.

This clone was observed a few times. The chain uses TRBV24-1 and TRBJ1-2; D is uncertain. The V and J ends lost 0 bases and 8 bases respectively, with 21 bases between them. The CDR3 has 17 amino acids. Germline assignment: CDR1 KGHDR and CDR2 SFDVKD. This CDR3 is CATSDLQGRGRNGGYTF. Written as DNA, the CDR3 is TGTGCCACCAGTGATTTGCAAGGTCGTGGCAGAAACGGGGGCTACACCTTC.